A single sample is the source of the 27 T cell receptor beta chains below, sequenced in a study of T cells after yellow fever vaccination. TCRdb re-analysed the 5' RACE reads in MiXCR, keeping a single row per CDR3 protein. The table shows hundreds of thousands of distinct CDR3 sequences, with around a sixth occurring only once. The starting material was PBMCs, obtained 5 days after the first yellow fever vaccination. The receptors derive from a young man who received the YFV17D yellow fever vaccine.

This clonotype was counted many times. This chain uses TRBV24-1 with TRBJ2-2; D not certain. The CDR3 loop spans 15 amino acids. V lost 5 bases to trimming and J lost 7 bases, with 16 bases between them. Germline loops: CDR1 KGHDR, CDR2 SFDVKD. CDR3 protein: CATSVEDHDGGELFF. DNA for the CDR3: TGTGCCACCAGTGTTGAGGACCACGACGGCGGGGAGCTGTTTTTT.

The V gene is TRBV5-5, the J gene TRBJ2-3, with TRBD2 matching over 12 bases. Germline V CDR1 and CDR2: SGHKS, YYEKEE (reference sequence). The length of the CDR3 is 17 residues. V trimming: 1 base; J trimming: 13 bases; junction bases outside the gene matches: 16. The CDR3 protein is CASSLPPPTSGGLGKYF. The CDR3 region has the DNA TGTGCCAGCAGCTTGCCTCCTCCGACTAGCGGGGGCCTAGGAAAGTATTTT. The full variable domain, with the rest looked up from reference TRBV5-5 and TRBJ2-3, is DAGVTQSPTHLIKTRGQQVTLRCSPISGHKSVSWYQQVLGQGPQFIFQYYEKEERGRGNFPDRFSARQFPNYSSELNVNALLLGDSALYLCASSLPPPTSGGLGKYFGPGTRLTVL.

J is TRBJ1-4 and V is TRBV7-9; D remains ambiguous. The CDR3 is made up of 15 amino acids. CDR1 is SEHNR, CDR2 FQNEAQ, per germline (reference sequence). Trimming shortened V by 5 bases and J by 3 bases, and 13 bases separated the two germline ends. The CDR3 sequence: CASSLGRLPNEKLFF. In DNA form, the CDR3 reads TGTGCCAGCAGCCTAGGCCGGTTGCCTAATGAAAAACTGTTTTTT.

The DNA of the CDR3 is TGTGCCAGCAGCTTGCCGCAGTTACTAGCCAAAAACATTCAGTACTTC. Its translation is CASSLPQLLAKNIQYF. The chain has TRBV5-6 and TRBJ2-4; D gene uncertain. This CDR3 has 16 residues. The V gene's germline CDR1 is SGHDT and CDR2 YYEEEE. V was clipped by 1 base and J by 0 bases, with 11 bases between them.

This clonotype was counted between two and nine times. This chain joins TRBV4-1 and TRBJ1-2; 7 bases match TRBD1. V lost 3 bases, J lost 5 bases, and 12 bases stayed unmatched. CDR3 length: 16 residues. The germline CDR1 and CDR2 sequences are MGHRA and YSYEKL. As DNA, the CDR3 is TGCGCCAGCAGCCATCGCAGGGACAGAGAATTGTATGGCTACACCTTC. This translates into CASSHRRDRELYGYTF.

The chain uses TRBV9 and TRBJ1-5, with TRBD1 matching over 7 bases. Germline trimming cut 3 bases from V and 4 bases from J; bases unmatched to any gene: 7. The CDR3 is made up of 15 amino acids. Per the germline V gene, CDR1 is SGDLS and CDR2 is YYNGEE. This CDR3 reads CASSGGTALNQPQHF. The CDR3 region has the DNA TGTGCCAGCAGCGGAGGGACAGCTCTTAATCAGCCCCAGCATTTT.

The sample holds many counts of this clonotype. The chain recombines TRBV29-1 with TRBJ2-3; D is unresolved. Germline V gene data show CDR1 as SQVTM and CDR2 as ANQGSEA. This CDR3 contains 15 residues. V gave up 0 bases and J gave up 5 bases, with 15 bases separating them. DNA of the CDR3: TGCAGCGTTGAAGATCATGGGTCATTAAGAGATACGCAGTATTTT. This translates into CSVEDHGSLRDTQYF.

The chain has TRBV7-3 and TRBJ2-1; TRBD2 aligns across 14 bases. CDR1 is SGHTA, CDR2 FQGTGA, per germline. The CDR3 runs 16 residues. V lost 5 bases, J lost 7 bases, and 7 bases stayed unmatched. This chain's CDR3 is CASSPGTSGGFNEQFF. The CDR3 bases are TGTGCCAGCAGCCCGGGGACTAGCGGGGGTTTTAATGAGCAGTTCTTC.

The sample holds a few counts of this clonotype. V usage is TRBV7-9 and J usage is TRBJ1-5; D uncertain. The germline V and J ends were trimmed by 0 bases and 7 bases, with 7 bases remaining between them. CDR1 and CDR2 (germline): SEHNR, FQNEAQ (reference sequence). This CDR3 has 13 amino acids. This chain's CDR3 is CASSLAPPQPQHF. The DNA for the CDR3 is TGTGCCAGCAGCTTAGCCCCCCCGCAGCCCCAGCATTTT.

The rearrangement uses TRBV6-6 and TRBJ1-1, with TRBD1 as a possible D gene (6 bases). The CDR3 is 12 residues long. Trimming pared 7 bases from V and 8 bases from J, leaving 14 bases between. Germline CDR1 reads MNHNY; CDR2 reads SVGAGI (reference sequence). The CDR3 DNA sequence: TGTGCCAGCAAGAAGGAGGGGGGAGAAGCTTTCTTT. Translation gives CASKKEGGEAFF.

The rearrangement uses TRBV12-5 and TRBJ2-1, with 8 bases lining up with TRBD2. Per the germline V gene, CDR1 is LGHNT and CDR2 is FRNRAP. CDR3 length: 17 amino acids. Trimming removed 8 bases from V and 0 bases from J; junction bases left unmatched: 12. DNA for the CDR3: TGTGCTAGTTTGCGGGGCGGGGGGTCAGGCTCCTACAATGAGCAGTTCTTC. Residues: CASLRGGGSGSYNEQFF.

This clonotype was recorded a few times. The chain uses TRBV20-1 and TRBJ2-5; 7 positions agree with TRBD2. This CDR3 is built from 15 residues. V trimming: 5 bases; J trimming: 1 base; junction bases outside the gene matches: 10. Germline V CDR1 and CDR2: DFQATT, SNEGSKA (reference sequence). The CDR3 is CSASSLAGFQETQYF. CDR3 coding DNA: TGCAGTGCTTCCTCTTTAGCGGGCTTCCAAGAGACCCAGTACTTC.

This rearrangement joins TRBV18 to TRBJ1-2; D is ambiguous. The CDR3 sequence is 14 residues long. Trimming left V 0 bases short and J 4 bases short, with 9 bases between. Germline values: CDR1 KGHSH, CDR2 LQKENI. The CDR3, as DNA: TGTGCCAGCTCACCACCGAGACGGATCTATGGCTACACCTTC. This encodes CASSPPRRIYGYTF.

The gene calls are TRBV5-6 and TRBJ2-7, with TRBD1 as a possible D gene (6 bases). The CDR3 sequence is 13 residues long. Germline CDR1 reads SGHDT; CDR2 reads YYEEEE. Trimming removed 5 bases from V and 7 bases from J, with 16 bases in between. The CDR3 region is CASRKTGTGEQYV. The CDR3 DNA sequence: TGTGCCAGCAGAAAAACAGGGACGGGGGAGCAGTACGTC.

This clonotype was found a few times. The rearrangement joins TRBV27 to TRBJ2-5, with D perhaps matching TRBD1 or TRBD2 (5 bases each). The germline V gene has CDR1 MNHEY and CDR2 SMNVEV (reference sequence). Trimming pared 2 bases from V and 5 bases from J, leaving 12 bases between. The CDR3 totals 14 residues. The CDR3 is CASSLAGASETQYF. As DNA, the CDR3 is TGTGCCAGCAGTTTAGCCGGGGCGTCGGAGACCCAGTACTTC.

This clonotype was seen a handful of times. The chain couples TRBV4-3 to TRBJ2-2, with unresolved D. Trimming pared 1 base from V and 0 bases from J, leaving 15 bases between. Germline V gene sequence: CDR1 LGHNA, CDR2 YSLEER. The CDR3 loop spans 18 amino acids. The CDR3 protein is CASSQVTRSASNTGELFF. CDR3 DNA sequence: TGCGCCAGCAGCCAAGTAACACGGTCCGCCTCGAACACCGGGGAGCTGTTTTTT.

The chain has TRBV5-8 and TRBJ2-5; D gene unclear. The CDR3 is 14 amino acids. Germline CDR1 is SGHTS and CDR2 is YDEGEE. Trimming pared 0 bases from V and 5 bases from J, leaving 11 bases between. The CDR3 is CASSLVPNPETQYF. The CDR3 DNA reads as TGTGCCAGCAGCTTGGTCCCCAACCCTGAGACCCAGTACTTC.

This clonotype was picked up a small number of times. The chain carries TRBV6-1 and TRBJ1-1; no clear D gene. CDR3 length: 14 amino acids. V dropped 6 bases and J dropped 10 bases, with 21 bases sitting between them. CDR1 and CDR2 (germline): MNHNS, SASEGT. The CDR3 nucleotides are TGTGCCAGCAGCCCGGTCCCGGGCCTCGTCGGAGCTTTCTTT. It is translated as CASSPVPGLVGAFF.

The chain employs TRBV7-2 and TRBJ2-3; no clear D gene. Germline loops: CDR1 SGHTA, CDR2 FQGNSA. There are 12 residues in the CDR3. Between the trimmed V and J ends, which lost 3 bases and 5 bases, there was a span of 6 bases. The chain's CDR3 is CASSFLEDTQYF. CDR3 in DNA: TGTGCCAGCAGCTTTCTCGAAGATACGCAGTATTTT.

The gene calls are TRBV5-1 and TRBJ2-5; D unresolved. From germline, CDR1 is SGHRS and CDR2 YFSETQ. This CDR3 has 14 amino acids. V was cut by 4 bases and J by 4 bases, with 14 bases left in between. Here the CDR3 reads CASSPTSARETQYF. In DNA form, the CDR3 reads TGCGCCAGCAGCCCCACCTCGGCGAGAGAGACCCAGTACTTC. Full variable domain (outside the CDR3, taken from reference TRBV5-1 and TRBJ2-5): KAGVTQTPRYLIKTRGQQVTLSCSPISGHRSVSWYQQTPGQGLQFLFEYFSETQRNKGNFPGRFSGRQFSNSRSEMNVSTLELGDSALYLCASSPTSARETQYFGPGTRLLVL.

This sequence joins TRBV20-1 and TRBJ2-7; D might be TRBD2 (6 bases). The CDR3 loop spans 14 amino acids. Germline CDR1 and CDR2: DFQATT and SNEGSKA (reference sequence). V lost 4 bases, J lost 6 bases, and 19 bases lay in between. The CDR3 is CSAISRGSSGEQYF. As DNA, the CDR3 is TGCAGTGCTATTTCGCGGGGTTCCTCTGGCGAGCAGTACTTC.

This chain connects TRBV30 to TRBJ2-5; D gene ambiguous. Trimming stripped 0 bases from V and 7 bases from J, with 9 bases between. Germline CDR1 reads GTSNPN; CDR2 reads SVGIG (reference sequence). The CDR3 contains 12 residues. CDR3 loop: CAWSVLGGTQYF. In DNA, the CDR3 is TGTGCCTGGAGTGTACTGGGCGGGACCCAGTACTTC.

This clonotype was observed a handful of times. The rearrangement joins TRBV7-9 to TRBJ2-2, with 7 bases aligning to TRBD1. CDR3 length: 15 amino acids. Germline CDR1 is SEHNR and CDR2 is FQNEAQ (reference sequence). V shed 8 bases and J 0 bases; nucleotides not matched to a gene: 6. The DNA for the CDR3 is TGTGCCAGCTCAAAGGGACAGCCGAACACCGGGGAGCTGTTTTTT. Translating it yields CASSKGQPNTGELFF.

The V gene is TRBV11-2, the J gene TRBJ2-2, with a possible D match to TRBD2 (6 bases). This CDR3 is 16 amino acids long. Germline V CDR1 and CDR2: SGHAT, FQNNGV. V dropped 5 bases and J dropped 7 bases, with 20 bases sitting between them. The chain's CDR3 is CASSRRRRGIGGELFF. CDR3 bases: TGTGCCAGCAGCCGACGAAGGAGGGGAATCGGCGGGGAGCTGTTTTTT.

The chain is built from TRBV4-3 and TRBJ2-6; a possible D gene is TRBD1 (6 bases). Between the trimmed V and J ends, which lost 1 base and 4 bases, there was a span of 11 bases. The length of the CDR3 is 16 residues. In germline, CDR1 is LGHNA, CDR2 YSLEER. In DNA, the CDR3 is TGCGCCAGCAGCCAAGGGTTGGGGGCCGGGGCCAACGTCCTGACTTTC. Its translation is CASSQGLGAGANVLTF.

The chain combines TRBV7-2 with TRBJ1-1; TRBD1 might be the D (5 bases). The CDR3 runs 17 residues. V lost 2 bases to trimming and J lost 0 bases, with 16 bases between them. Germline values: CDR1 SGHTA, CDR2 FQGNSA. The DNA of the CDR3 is TGTGCCAGCAGCTTAATCCCCGAGATGGGGCTGAACACTGAAGCTTTCTTT. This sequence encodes CASSLIPEMGLNTEAFF.

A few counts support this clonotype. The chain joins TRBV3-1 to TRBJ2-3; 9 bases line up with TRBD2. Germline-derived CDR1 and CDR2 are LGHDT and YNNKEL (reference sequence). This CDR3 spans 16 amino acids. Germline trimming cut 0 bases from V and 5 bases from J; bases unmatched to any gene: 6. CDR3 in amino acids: CASSQDGGGAGDTQYF. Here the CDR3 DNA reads TGTGCCAGCAGCCAAGATGGCGGGGGGGCTGGAGATACGCAGTATTTT.